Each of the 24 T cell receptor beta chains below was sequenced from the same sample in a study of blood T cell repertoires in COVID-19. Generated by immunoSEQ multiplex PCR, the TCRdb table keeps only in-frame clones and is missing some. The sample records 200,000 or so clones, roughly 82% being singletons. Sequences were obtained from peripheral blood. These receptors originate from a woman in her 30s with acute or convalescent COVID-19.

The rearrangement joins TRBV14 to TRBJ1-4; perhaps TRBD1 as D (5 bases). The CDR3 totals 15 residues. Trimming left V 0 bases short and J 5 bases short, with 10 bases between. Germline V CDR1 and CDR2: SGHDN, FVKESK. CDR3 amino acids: CASSQEQDGNEKLFF. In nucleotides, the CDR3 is TGTGCCAGCAGCCAAGAACAGGACGGAAATGAAAAACTGTTTTTT.

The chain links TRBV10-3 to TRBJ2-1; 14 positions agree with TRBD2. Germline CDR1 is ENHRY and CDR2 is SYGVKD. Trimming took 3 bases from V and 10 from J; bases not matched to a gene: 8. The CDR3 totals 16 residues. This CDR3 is CAISDLGTSGGKEQFF. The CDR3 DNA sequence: TGTGCCATCAGTGACTTAGGGACTAGCGGGGGTAAGGAGCAGTTCTTC.

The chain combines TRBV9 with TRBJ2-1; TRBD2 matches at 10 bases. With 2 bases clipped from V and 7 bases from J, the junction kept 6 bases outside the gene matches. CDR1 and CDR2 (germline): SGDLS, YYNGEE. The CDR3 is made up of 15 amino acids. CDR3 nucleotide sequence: TGTGCCAGCAGCGTGGGGGTAGCGGGAGGAAATGAGCAGTTCTTC. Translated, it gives CASSVGVAGGNEQFF.

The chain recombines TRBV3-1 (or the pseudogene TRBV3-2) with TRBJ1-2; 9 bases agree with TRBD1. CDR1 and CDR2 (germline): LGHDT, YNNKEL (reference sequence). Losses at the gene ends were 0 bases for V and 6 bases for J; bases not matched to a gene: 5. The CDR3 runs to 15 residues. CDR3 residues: CASSQDLGQGNGYTF. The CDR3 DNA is TGTGCCAGCAGCCAAGACCTGGGACAGGGAAATGGCTACACCTTC.

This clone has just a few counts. The CDR3 DNA sequence: TGTGCCAGAAGCTTCTGCGGACAGGGAGGGCAGCCCCAGCATTTT. Translated, it gives CARSFCGQGGQPQHF. The chain has TRBV5-3 and TRBJ1-5, with 8 bases matching TRBD1. TRBV5-3 is designated an ORF whose function remains uncertain. V lost 2 bases and J lost 7; bases outside the gene matches: 8. CDR3 length equals 15 residues.

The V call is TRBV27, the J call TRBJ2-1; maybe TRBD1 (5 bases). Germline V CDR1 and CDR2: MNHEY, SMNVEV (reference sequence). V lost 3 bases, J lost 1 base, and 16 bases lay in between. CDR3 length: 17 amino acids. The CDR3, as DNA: TGTGCCAGCAGTTTCTTGTCCAGGGTTGGATCCTACAATGAGCAGTTCTTC. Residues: CASSFLSRVGSYNEQFF.

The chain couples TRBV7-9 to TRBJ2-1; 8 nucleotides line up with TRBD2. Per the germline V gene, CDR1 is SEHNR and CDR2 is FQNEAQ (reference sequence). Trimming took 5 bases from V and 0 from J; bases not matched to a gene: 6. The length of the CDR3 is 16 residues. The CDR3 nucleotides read TGTGCCAGCAGCCCCCTGAGCGGGAGCTCCTACAATGAGCAGTTCTTC. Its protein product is CASSPLSGSSYNEQFF.

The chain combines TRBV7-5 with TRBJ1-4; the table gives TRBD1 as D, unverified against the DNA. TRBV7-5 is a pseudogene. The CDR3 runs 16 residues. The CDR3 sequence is CARSPLPGTRNEKLFF. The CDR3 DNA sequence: TGTGCCAGAAGCCCCCTCCCCGGGACACGGAATGAAAAACTGTTTTTT.

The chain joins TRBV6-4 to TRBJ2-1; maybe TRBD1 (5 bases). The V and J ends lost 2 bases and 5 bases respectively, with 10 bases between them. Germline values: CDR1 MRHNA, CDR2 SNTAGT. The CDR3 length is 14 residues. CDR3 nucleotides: TGTGCCAGCAGTGACGGCCTGGACAACAATGAGCAGTTCTTC. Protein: CASSDGLDNNEQFF.

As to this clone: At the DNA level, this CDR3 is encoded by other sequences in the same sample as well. The CDR3 reads CASSPYRGRVNTEAFF. CDR3 nucleotides: TGTGCCAGCAGCCCATACAGGGGGCGGGTGAACACTGAAGCTTTCTTT. The chain combines TRBV7-2 with TRBJ1-1; 9 nucleotides line up with TRBD1. Germline CDR1 reads SGHTA; CDR2 reads FQGNSA. CDR3 length: 16 amino acids. V lost 5 bases and J lost 0; bases outside the gene matches: 7.

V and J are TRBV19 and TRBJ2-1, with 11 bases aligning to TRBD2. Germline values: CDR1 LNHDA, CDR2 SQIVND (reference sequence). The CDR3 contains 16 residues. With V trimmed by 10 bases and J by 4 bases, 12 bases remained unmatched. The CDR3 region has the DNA TGTGCCACCCAACCCTCGGGACTAGCGGCTTACAATGAGCAGTTCTTC. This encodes CATQPSGLAAYNEQFF.

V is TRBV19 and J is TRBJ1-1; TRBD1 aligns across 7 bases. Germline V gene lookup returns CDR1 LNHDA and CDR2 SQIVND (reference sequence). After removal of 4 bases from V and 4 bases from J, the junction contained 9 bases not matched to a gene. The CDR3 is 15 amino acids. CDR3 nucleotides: TGTGCCAGTAGTACAAGACAGGGTCTTTTCACTGAAGCTTTCTTT. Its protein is CASSTRQGLFTEAFF.

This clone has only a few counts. The CDR3 reads CASSSGRSLSVLSPLHF. The CDR3 region has the DNA TGTGCCAGCAGTTCTGGCAGATCCCTTTCCGTCCTTTCACCCCTCCACTTT. The chain is built from TRBV28 and TRBJ1-6, with D uncertain. The V end lost 4 bases, the J end lost 9 bases, and 22 bases lay between the germline ends. Germline V gene lookup returns CDR1 MDHEN and CDR2 SYDVKM. The CDR3 runs 17 residues.

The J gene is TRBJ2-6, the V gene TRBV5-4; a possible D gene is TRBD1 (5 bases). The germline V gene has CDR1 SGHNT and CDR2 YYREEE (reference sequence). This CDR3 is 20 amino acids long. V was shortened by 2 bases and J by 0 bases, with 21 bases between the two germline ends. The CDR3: CASSFDPRDPIYSGANVLTF. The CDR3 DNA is TGTGCCAGCAGCTTCGACCCCAGGGATCCCATTTACTCTGGGGCCAACGTCCTGACTTTC. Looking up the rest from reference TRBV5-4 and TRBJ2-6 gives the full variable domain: ETGVTQSPTHLIKTRGQQVTLRCSSQSGHNTVSWYQQALGQGPQFIFQYYREEENGRGNFPPRFSGLQFPNYSSELNVNALELDDSALYLCASSFDPRDPIYSGANVLTFGAGSRLTVL.

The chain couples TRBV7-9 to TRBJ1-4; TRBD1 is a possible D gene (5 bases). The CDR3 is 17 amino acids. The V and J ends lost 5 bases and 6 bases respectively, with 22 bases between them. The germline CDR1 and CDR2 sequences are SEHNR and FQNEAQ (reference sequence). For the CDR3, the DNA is TGTGCCAGCAGCAGCAGGATCGAACAGGTTCACCATGAAAAACTGTTTTTT. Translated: CASSSRIEQVHHEKLFF.

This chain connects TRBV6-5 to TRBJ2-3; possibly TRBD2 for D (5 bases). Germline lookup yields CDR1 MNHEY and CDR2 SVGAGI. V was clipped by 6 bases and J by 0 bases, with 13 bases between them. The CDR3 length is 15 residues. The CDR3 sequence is CASRGWTVSTDTQYF. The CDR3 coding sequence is TGTGCCAGCAGAGGATGGACTGTTAGCACAGATACGCAGTATTTT.

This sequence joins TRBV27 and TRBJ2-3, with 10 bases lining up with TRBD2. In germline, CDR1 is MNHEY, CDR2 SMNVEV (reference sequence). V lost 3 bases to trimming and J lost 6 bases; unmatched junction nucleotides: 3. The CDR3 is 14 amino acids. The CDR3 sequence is CASSLLAGGDTQYF. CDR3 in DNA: TGTGCCAGCAGTTTGTTAGCGGGAGGTGATACGCAGTATTTT.

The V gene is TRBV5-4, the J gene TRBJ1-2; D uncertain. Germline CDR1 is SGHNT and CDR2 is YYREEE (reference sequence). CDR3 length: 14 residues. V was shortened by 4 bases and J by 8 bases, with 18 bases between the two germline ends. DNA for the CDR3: TGTGCCAGCAGCCCATTAGCCGGGTCTCCCGGCTACACCTTC. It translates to CASSPLAGSPGYTF.

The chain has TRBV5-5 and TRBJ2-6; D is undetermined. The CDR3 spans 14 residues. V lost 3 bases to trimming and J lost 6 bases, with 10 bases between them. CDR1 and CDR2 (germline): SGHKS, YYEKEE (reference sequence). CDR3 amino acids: CASSSRVEANVLTF. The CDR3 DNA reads TGTGCCAGCAGCTCACGGGTTGAGGCCAACGTCCTGACTTTC.

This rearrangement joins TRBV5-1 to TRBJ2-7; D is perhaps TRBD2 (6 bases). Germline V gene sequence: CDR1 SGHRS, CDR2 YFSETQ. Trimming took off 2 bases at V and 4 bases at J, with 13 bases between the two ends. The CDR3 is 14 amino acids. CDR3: CASSFRGISYEQYF. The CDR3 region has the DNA TGCGCCAGCAGCTTTCGGGGGATCTCTTACGAGCAGTACTTC.

The CDR3: CASSSHSSTSGRARSSYNEQFF. In nucleotides, the CDR3 is TGTGCCAGCAGTTCCCATTCCTCGACTAGCGGGAGGGCCCGGAGCTCCTACAATGAGCAGTTCTTC. J is TRBJ2-1 and V is TRBV27, with 14 positions matching TRBD2. The CDR3 is 22 residues long. With 4 bases clipped from V and 0 bases from J, the junction kept 17 bases outside the gene matches. CDR1 is MNHEY, CDR2 SMNVEV, per germline (reference sequence).

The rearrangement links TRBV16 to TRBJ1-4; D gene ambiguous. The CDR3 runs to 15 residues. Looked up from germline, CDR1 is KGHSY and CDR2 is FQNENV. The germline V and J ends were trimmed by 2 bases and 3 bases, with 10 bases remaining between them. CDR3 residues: CASSQTRASNEKLFF. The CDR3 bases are TGTGCCAGCAGCCAAACGAGGGCCTCTAATGAAAAACTGTTTTTT.

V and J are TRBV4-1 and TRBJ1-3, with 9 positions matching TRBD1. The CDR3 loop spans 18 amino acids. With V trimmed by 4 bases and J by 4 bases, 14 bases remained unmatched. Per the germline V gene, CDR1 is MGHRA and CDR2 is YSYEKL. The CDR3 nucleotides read TGCGCCAGCAGCCTTACCCCCGCGAGGACAGGGGTCGGAAACACCATATATTTT. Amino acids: CASSLTPARTGVGNTIYF.

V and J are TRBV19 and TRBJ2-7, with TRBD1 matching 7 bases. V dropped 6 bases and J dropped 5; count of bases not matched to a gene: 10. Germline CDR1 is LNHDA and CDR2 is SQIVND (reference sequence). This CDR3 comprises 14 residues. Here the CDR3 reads CASSPKTGYDEQYF. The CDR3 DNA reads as TGTGCCAGTAGCCCTAAGACAGGGTATGACGAGCAGTACTTC.